This T cell receptor beta chain stems from a study of identical twins. Every donor was a healthy Caucasian. TCRdb fed the 5' RACE reads into MiXCR, producing one record per CDR3 protein. Of 1.5 million to 2 million distinct CDR3 sequences in the sample, about 31% were seen once. This CDR3 contains 15 residues. V lost 6 bases to trimming and J lost 3 bases; unmatched junction nucleotides: 6. Germline CDR1 is SNHLY and CDR2 is FYNNEI. This clonotype was recorded a few times. What it recognizes is unknown. Study conclusions and caveats: Twins showed weaker excess sharing in their beta out-of-frame sequences. Cross-sectional statistics, not tracking of the same donors, supported the conclusions. The models gave estimates that fell short of the out-of-frame TCR alpha sharing seen in monozygotic twins.

This chain uses TRBV2 with TRBJ2-1, with 9 bases matching TRBD1. The sample comprised cord blood. The receptor comes from a newborn girl in good health. As DNA, the CDR3 is TGTGCCAGCAGAGCGGGACAGGGAGGCTACAATGAGCAGTTCTTC. Protein sequence: CASRAGQGGYNEQFF.